This entry lists 28 T cell receptor beta chains sequenced from one sample in a study of blood T cell repertoires in COVID-19. Only in-frame clones appear in the TCRdb table, and some are missing; sequencing was by immunoSEQ multiplex PCR. Of 130,000 or so clones listed, roughly 88% are singletons. Sequences were obtained from peripheral blood. Receptors were obtained from a man in his sixties with active or convalescent COVID-19.

The chain links TRBV5-5 to TRBJ1-5, with 7 bases matching TRBD1. Trimming at V came to 4 bases and at J to 1 base, leaving 2 bases not matched to a gene. Germline V gene data show CDR1 as SGHKS and CDR2 as YYEKEE (reference sequence). The CDR3 totals 14 residues. The CDR3 sequence: CASSEQGSNQPQHF. The CDR3 DNA follows: TGTGCCAGCAGCGAACAGGGGAGCAATCAGCCCCAGCATTTT.

V gene TRBV18 combines with J gene TRBJ2-5, with D maybe TRBD2 (6 bases). V was shortened by 3 bases and J by 4 bases, with 15 bases between the two germline ends. The CDR3 totals 15 residues. Germline V CDR1 and CDR2: KGHSH, LQKENI. The CDR3 coding sequence is TGTGCCAGCTCACCCCGGGATGGGGGGTTAGAGACCCAGTACTTC. This codes for CASSPRDGGLETQYF.

The chain links TRBV9 to TRBJ2-2; perhaps TRBD1 as D (6 bases). The CDR3 contains 15 residues. V gave up 4 bases and J gave up 1 base, with 11 bases separating them. Germline lookup yields CDR1 SGDLS and CDR2 YYNGEE. CDR3 DNA: TGTGCCAGCAGCTCAGGGGTCGGGAACACCGGGGAGCTGTTTTTT. Translating it yields CASSSGVGNTGELFF.

The chain has TRBV4-2 and TRBJ1-2, with TRBD1 matching over 9 bases. The ends lost 2 bases at V and 8 bases at J; junction bases unmatched: 9. The CDR3 has 15 residues. The germline gives CDR1 LGHNA, CDR2 YNFKEQ. CDR3 residues: CASSQLDRGVGGYTF. The CDR3 coding sequence is TGTGCCAGCAGCCAATTGGACAGGGGTGTAGGGGGCTACACCTTC.

This chain connects TRBV7-2 to TRBJ2-2; a weak D match, TRBD2 (6 bases). V shed 7 bases and J shed 5 bases, with 17 bases lying between them. Germline CDR1 is SGHTA and CDR2 is FQGNSA. The CDR3 contains 15 residues. CDR3 protein: CASIQRGGLTGELFF. In DNA, the CDR3 is TGTGCCAGCATACAGAGGGGAGGTTTGACCGGGGAGCTGTTTTTT.

This chain links TRBV19 with TRBJ2-1, with D unresolved. V dropped 3 bases and J dropped 9 bases, with 15 bases sitting between them. This CDR3 region has 14 residues. Germline-derived CDR1 and CDR2 are LNHDA and SQIVND (reference sequence). CDR3: CASSIAEAIGEQFF. In DNA form, the CDR3 reads TGTGCCAGTAGTATTGCTGAGGCTATCGGTGAGCAGTTCTTC.

This chain links TRBV19 with TRBJ1-1; D ambiguous. Germline values: CDR1 LNHDA, CDR2 SQIVND (reference sequence). CDR3 length: 15 amino acids. Trimming removed 3 bases from V and 0 bases from J, with 11 bases in between. The CDR3 DNA sequence: TGTGCCAGTAGTATCAGACTGACTGTGAACACTGAAGCTTTCTTT. It translates to CASSIRLTVNTEAFF. The full variable domain, with the rest looked up from reference TRBV19 and TRBJ1-1, is DGGITQSPKYLFRKEGQNVTLSCEQNLNHDAMYWYRQDPGQGLRLIYYSQIVNDFQKGDIAEGYSVSREKKESFPLTVTSAQKNPTAFYLCASSIRLTVNTEAFFGQGTRLTVV.

V and J are TRBV11-1 and TRBJ2-7; perhaps TRBD1 as D (6 bases). The germline V gene has CDR1 SGHAT and CDR2 FQDESV (reference sequence). The CDR3 consists of 14 residues. Trimming shortened V by 5 bases and J by 0 bases, and 11 bases separated the two germline ends. The CDR3 coding sequence is TGTGCCAGCAGCCGTAACAGGGTCTCCTACGAGCAGTACTTC. It is translated as CASSRNRVSYEQYF. The whole variable domain, remainder taken from reference TRBV11-1 and TRBJ2-7, is EAEVAQSPRYKITEKSQAVAFWCDPISGHATLYWYRQILGQGPELLVQFQDESVVDDSQLPKDRFSAERLKGVDSTLKIQPAELGDSAMYLCASSRNRVSYEQYFGPGTRLTVT.

The genes are TRBV28 and TRBJ1-2; D is unresolved. CDR3 size: 12 residues. CDR1 is MDHEN, CDR2 SYDVKM, per germline. V dropped 2 bases and J dropped 5 bases, with 6 bases sitting between them. As DNA, the CDR3 is TGTGCCAGCAGTTTAAGAGGGTATGGCTACACCTTC. The encoded protein is CASSLRGYGYTF.

A word on this clone: In the same sample, other DNA sequences code for this CDR3. This chain joins TRBV28 and TRBJ1-5, with D perhaps TRBD1 (5 bases). The CDR3 covers 14 residues. With 6 bases removed from V and 0 bases from J, the gap between germline ends came to 9 bases. Germline V gene sequence: CDR1 MDHEN, CDR2 SYDVKM. The CDR3 sequence: CASRAGNSNQPQHF. DNA for the CDR3: TGTGCCAGCAGGGCAGGGAATAGCAATCAGCCCCAGCATTTT.

The rearrangement joins TRBV7-2 to TRBJ2-3, with 7 bases aligning to TRBD2. CDR3 length: 15 residues. Looked up from germline, CDR1 is SGHTA and CDR2 is FQGNSA. Germline trimming cut 7 bases from V and 3 bases from J; bases unmatched to any gene: 10. The CDR3 nucleotides are TGTGCCAGCACCACGACTAGCACGGGGACAGATACGCAGTATTTT. This sequence encodes CASTTTSTGTDTQYF.

This sequence joins TRBV5-4 and TRBJ2-7; possible D gene TRBD1, 6 bases. The CDR3 covers 15 residues. Per the germline V gene, CDR1 is SGHNT and CDR2 is YYREEE (reference sequence). V shed 1 base and J shed 4 bases, with 15 bases lying between them. The CDR3 DNA reads TGTGCCAGCAGCTTGACGAGGGGACAAGAATACGAGCAGTACTTC. This sequence encodes CASSLTRGQEYEQYF.

The chain uses TRBV28 and TRBJ1-5, with unresolved D. The CDR3 runs 15 residues. Germline V gives CDR1 MDHEN, CDR2 SYDVKM. V lost 6 bases, J lost 9 bases, and 21 bases lay in between. The CDR3 DNA follows: TGTGCCAGCAGCCCCCCCGGAACTCTCAGCGGGCCCCAGCATTTT. Its protein product is CASSPPGTLSGPQHF.

V and J are TRBV7-2 and TRBJ2-1, with D perhaps matching TRBD2 (5 bases). V was trimmed by 4 bases and J by 12 bases, leaving 19 bases between them. Germline lookup yields CDR1 SGHTA and CDR2 FQGNSA. The CDR3 length is 14 residues. CDR3 coding DNA: TGTGCCAGCAGCTCTAGCTACGGTGGGGATCGGCAGTTCTTC. Translated, it gives CASSSSYGGDRQFF.

The V call is TRBV4-2, the J call TRBJ2-7, with D tentatively TRBD1 (5 bases). This CDR3 has 14 amino acids. Germline V gives CDR1 LGHNA, CDR2 YNFKEQ. Trimming took off 4 bases at V and 4 bases at J, with 14 bases between the two ends. DNA of the CDR3: TGTGCCAGCAGCCCTGCAGGGCGCTCATACGAGCAGTACTTC. Protein product: CASSPAGRSYEQYF.

J is TRBJ2-1 and V is TRBV3-1 (or the pseudogene TRBV3-2); maybe TRBD1 (6 bases). V gave up 4 bases and J gave up 10 bases, with 8 bases separating them. The CDR3 has 11 residues. Germline assignment: CDR1 LGHDT and CDR2 YNNKEL (reference sequence). The CDR3 DNA reads as TGTGCCAGCAGCCTAACAGGGGAGCAGTTCTTC. Protein: CASSLTGEQFF.

V usage is TRBV7-2 and J usage is TRBJ2-1, with D unresolved. V dropped 1 base and J dropped 6 bases, with 10 bases sitting between them. The V gene's germline CDR1 is SGHTA and CDR2 FQGNSA. The CDR3 extends over 14 amino acids. CDR3 residues: CASSLVPTLNEQFF. The CDR3 DNA sequence: TGTGCCAGCAGCTTAGTTCCGACACTCAATGAGCAGTTCTTC.

The chain employs TRBV19 and TRBJ1-1; tentatively, D is TRBD1 (6 bases). V was shortened by 0 bases and J by 3 bases, with 11 bases between the two germline ends. The CDR3 spans 15 residues. Germline V gene lookup returns CDR1 LNHDA and CDR2 SQIVND (reference sequence). The DNA of the CDR3 is TGTGCCAGTAGTATAGATTTACAGGGTGACACTGAAGCTTTCTTT. Amino acid sequence: CASSIDLQGDTEAFF.

V and J are TRBV10-3 and TRBJ2-5; 7 bases align to TRBD1. CDR1 ENHRY and CDR2 SYGVKD come from the germline V gene. The CDR3 is 13 amino acids. Trimming removed 4 bases from V and 1 base from J; junction bases left unmatched: 0. Here the CDR3 reads CAISGTGQETQYF. CDR3 DNA sequence: TGTGCCATCAGTGGGACAGGCCAAGAGACCCAGTACTTC.

V and J are TRBV7-2 and TRBJ1-2; the match to TRBD1 covers 9 bases. The CDR3 runs to 14 residues. Trimming at V came to 5 bases and at J to 0 bases, leaving 1 base not matched to a gene. CDR1 and CDR2 from the germline V gene are SGHTA and FQGNSA. CDR3 sequence reads: CASSGDRANYGYTF. CDR3 nucleotide sequence: TGTGCCAGCAGCGGGGACAGGGCTAACTATGGCTACACCTTC.

V usage is TRBV7-9 and J usage is TRBJ2-3; D is uncertain. The CDR3 runs 13 residues. From germline, CDR1 is SEHNR and CDR2 FQNEAQ (reference sequence). Between the trimmed V and J ends, which lost 5 bases and 0 bases, there was a span of 6 bases. The CDR3 reads CASSPVSTDTQYF. As DNA, the CDR3 is TGTGCCAGCAGCCCCGTTAGCACAGATACGCAGTATTTT.

V is TRBV10-3 and J is TRBJ2-1, with 8 bases identical to TRBD2. The CDR3 totals 14 residues. Unmatched junction bases numbered 8, after V lost 8 bases and J lost 5 bases. Germline V gene lookup returns CDR1 ENHRY and CDR2 SYGVKD. For the CDR3, the DNA is TGTGCCATCGGGGAGCGGGAGAGAAACAATGAGCAGTTCTTC. Protein sequence: CAIGERERNNEQFF.

The sample holds one count of this clone. The V and J genes are TRBV29-1 and TRBJ2-1; 11 positions match TRBD2. The J segment lost 14 bases and the V segment lost 5 bases, leaving 5 bases of the junction unmatched. This CDR3 region has 11 residues. CDR1 and CDR2 (germline): SQVTM, ANQGSEA. The DNA for the CDR3 is TGCAGCGTTACTAGCGGGAGAATGAAGTTCTTC. It specifies CSVTSGRMKFF.

The V call is TRBV12-3 or TRBV12-4, the J call TRBJ1-1; TRBD1 is a possible D gene (5 bases). This CDR3 has 12 amino acids. Trimming stripped 6 bases from V and 6 bases from J, with 11 bases between. In DNA, the CDR3 is TGTGCCAGCAGCCCCGGGACTCCTGAAGCTTTCTTT. The encoded protein is CASSPGTPEAFF.

The rearrangement uses TRBV5-1 and TRBJ2-3, with TRBD1 as a possible D gene (7 bases). CDR1 SGHRS and CDR2 YFSETQ come from the germline V gene. Trimming removed 4 bases at V and 5 bases at J, with 20 bases between. There are 16 residues in the CDR3. The CDR3 sequence is CASSTAWTGGVDTQYF. The CDR3 bases are TGCGCCAGCAGCACCGCCTGGACAGGCGGGGTAGATACGCAGTATTTT.

V and J are TRBV6-6 and TRBJ1-4, with 7 bases lining up with TRBD1. The CDR3 extends over 14 amino acids. In germline, CDR1 is MNHNY, CDR2 SVGAGI (reference sequence). Trimming cost V 5 bases and J 5 bases; bases outside gene matches: 5. The CDR3 reads CASSAGQPNEKLFF. The DNA of the CDR3 is TGTGCCAGCAGTGCGGGACAGCCCAATGAAAAACTGTTTTTT.

The chain carries TRBV7-8 and TRBJ2-2; TRBD2 matches at 8 bases. The germline V gene has CDR1 SGHVS and CDR2 FQNEAQ. The CDR3 loop spans 16 amino acids. Trimming at V came to 5 bases and at J to 4 bases, leaving 9 bases not matched to a gene. The chain's CDR3 is CASSLRRAGVTGELFF. The CDR3 DNA follows: TGTGCCAGCAGCCTGCGGCGAGCGGGAGTCACCGGGGAGCTGTTTTTT.

This rearrangement joins TRBV20-1 to TRBJ2-7, with D possibly being TRBD1 (6 bases). Germline loops: CDR1 DFQATT, CDR2 SNEGSKA (reference sequence). The V and J ends lost 5 bases and 9 bases respectively, with 14 bases between them. The CDR3 has 11 residues. As DNA, the CDR3 is TGCAGTGCTCAGGGGCTTTCTGGGCAGTACTTC. Protein product: CSAQGLSGQYF.